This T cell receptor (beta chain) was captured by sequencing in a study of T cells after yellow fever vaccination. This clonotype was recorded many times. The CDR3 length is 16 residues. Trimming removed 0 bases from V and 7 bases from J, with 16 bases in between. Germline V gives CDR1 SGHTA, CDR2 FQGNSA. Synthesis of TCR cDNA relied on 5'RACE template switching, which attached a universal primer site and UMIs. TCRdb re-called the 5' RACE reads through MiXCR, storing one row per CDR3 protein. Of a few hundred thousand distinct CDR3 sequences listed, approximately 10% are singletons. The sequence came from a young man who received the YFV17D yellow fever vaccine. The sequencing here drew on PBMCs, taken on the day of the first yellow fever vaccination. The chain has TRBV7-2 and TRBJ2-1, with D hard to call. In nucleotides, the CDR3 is TGTGCCAGCAGCTTAGCCACAGCATGGTCATGGAATGAGCAGTTCTTC. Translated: CASSLATAWSWNEQFF.